The source of this TCR beta chain is a study of blood T cells in healthy people across ages. Study overall: There was about one barcoded beta molecule captured by template switching per two T cells.

Of note for this clonotype: Its antigen is unknown.

The junction had 4 bases not matched to a gene; V was cut back by 1 base and J by 6 bases. The CDR3 has 16 residues. CDR1 is MNHEY and CDR2 is SMNVEV in the germline V gene (reference sequence). General study points: Higher diversity, along with more naive CD4+ cells, distinguished long-lived donors from aged donors.

Primed by a sample-barcoded 5' primer and a J-beta primer mix, a second PCR proceeded for about 6 to 11 cycles. TCRdb independently ran MiXCR on the 5' RACE reads; one entry per CDR3 protein. The sample lists over a million distinct CDR3 sequences, 59% occurring once. The sequenced material came from blood. The source of this sequence is a man in his late teens or twenties in good health. This rearrangement joins TRBV27 to TRBJ2-1, with 12 positions matching TRBD2. The CDR3 here is CASSLLTSGSGNEQFF. DNA of the CDR3: TGTGCCAGCAGTTTATTGACTAGCGGGAGTGGCAATGAGCAGTTCTTC.